The clone carrying this TCR beta chain was counted only a few times. Its antigen remains unidentified. The entry originates in a study of blood T cells in healthy people across ages. Study conclusions and caveats: Per million T cells, TCR beta diversity dropped roughly linearly as age increased.

V shed 1 base and J shed 0 bases, with 7 bases lying between them. Germline assignment: CDR1 LNHNV and CDR2 YYDKDF (reference sequence). This CDR3 is built from 14 residues. Primers used in a second PCR of roughly 6 to 12 cycles were a sample-barcoded 5' primer and a J-beta primer mix. A template-switch adaptor that had 12 random nucleotides put a tag on each cDNA molecule. Sequencing recovered at least 2.5 million CDR3-containing paired-end reads from each sample. TCRdb processed the 5' RACE reads anew with MiXCR; each CDR3 protein has one entry. Of over 950,000 distinct CDR3 sequences detected, more than 30% appear once; the ten largest clones hold 10% to 15%.

This receptor was identified in a man younger than 35 in good health. Sequenced sample: blood. The chain recombines TRBV15 with TRBJ2-7, with D uncertain. The CDR3 sequence is CATSRGRPSYEQYF. The CDR3 bases are TGTGCCACCAGCAGAGGTCGACCCTCCTACGAGCAGTACTTC.